This TCR beta chain came from a study of response to subunit inactivated influenza vaccine. TCRdb reprocessed the RT-PCR reads via MiXCR and lists one record per CDR3 protein. The sample lists about 650,000 distinct CDR3 sequences; about 14% were seen once. This CDR3 region has 18 residues. V dropped 4 bases and J dropped 8 bases, with 24 bases sitting between them. V usage is TRBV12-3 or TRBV12-4 and J usage is TRBJ1-6; D is uncertain. This sample comprised PBMCs from blood, obtained roughly 2 weeks before vaccination. This clonotype was obtained from a man in his fifties who received an inactivated influenza vaccine. The CDR3 region is CASSSFSLWVSHDSPLHF. For the CDR3, the DNA is TGTGCCAGCAGTTCCTTCTCCTTGTGGGTCAGCCATGATTCACCCCTCCACTTT.